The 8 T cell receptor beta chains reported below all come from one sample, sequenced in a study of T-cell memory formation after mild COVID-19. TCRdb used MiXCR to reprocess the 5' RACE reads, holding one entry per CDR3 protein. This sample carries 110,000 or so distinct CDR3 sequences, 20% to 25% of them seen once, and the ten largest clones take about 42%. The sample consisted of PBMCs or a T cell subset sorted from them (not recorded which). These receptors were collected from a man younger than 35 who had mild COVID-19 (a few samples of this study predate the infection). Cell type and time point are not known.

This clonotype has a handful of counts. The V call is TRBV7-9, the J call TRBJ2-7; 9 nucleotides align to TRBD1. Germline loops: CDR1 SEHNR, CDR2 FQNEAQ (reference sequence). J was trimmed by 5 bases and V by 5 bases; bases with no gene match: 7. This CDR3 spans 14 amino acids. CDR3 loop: CASSQQGARDEQYF. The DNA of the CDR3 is TGTGCCAGCAGCCAACAGGGGGCAAGGGACGAGCAGTACTTC.

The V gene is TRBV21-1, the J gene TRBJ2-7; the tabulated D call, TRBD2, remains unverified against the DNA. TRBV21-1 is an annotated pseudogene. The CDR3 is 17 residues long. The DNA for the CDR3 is TGTGCCAGCAGCAAAGAAGGAGCGGGAGCGACTGACTACGAGCAGTACGTC. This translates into CASSKEGAGATDYEQYV.

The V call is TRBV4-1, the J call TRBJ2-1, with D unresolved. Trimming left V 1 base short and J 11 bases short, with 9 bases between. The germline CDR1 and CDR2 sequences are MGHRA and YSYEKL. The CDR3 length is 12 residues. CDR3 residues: CASSQGAKKQFF. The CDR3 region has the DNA TGCGCCAGCAGCCAAGGTGCAAAGAAGCAGTTCTTC.

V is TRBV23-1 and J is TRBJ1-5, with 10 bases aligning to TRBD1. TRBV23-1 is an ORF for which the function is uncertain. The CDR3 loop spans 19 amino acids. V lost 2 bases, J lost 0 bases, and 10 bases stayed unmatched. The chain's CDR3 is CASSQPWGDRGYSNQPQHF. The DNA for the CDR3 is TGCGCCAGCAGTCAACCGTGGGGGGACAGGGGATATAGCAATCAGCCCCAGCATTTT.

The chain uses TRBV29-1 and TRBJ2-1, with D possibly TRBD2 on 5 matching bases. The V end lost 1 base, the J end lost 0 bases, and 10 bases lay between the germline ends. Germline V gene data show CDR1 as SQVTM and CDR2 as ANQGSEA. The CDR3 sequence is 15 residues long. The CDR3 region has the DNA TGCAGCGTTGAAGGTCGAGGGCTCTCCTACAATGAGCAGTTCTTC. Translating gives CSVEGRGLSYNEQFF.

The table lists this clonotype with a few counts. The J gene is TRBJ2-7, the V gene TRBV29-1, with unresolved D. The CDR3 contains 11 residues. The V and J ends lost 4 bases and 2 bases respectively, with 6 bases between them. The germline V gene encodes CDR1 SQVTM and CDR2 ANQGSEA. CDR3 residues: CSVGSAYEQYF. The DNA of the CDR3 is TGCAGCGTTGGGTCAGCCTACGAGCAGTACTTC.

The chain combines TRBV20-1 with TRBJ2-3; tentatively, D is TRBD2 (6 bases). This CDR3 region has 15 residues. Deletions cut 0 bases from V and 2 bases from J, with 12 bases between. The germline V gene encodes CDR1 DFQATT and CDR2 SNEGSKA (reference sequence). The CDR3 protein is CSARDRLGLTDTQYF. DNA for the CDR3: TGCAGTGCTAGAGATCGACTAGGGCTCACAGATACGCAGTATTTT.

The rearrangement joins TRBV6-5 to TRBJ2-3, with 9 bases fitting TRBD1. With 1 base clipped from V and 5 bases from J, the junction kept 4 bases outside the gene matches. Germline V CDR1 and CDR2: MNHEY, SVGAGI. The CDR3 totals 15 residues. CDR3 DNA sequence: TGTGCCAGCAGTTACTTGGGACAGGGTCAAGATACGCAGTATTTT. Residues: CASSYLGQGQDTQYF.